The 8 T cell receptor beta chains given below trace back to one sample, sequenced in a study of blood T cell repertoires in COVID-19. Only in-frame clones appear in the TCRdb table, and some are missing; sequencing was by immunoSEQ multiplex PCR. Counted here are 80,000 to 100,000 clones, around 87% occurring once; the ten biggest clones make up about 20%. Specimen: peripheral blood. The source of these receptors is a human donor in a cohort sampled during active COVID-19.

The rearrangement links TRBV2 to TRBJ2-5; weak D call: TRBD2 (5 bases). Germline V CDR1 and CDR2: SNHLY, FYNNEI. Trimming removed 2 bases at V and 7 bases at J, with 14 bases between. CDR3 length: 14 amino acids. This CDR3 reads CASSEIIGVGTQYF. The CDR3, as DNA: TGTGCCAGCAGTGAAATTATCGGGGTTGGGACCCAGTACTTC. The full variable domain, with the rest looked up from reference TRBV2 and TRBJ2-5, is EPEVTQTPSHQVTQMGQEVILRCVPISNHLYFYWYRQILGQKVEFLVSFYNNEISEKSEIFDDQFSVERPDGSNFTLKIRSTKLEDSAMYFCASSEIIGVGTQYFGPGTRLLVL.

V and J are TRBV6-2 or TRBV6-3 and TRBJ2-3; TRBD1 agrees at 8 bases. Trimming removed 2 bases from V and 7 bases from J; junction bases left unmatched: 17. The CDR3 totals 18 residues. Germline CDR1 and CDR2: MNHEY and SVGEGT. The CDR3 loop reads CASSYTQEDREVGNTQYF. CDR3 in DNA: TGTGCCAGCAGTTACACACAAGAGGACAGGGAAGTGGGAAATACGCAGTATTTT.

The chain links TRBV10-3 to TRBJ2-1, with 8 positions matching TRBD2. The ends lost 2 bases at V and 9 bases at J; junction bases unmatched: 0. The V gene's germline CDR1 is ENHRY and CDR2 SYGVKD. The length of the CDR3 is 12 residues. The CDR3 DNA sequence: TGTGCCATCAGTGAGGGACTAGCTGAGCAGTTCTTC. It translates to CAISEGLAEQFF.

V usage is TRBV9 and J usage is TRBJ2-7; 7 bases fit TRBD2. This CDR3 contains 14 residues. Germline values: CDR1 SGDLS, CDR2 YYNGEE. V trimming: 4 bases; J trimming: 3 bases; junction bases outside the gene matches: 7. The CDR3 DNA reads TGTGCCAGCAGCCCTCTGACTAGCAGCTACGAGCAGTACTTC. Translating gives CASSPLTSSYEQYF.

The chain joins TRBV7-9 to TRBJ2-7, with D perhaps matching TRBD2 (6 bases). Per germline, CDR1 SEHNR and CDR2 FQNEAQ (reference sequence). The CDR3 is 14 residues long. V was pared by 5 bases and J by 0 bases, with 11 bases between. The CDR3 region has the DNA TGTGCCAGCAGCCCTCTAGCGCTCTCCTACGAGCAGTACTTC. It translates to CASSPLALSYEQYF.

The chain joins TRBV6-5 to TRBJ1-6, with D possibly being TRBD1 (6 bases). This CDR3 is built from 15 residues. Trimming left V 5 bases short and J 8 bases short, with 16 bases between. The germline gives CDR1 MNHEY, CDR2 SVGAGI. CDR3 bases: TGTGCCAGCAGTCAGTTGGGGGCGATCGATTCACCCCTCCACTTT. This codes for CASSQLGAIDSPLHF.

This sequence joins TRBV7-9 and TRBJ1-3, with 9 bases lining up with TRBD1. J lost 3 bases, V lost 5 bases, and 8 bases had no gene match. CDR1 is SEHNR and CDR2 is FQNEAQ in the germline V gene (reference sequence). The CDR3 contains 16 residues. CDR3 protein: CASSRAGTGIGNTIYF. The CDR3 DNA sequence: TGTGCCAGCAGCCGCGCCGGGACAGGGATTGGAAACACCATATATTTT.

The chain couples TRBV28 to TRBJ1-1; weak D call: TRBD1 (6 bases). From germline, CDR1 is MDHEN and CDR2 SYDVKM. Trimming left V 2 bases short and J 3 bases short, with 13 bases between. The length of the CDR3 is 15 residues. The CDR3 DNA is TGTGCCAGCAGTTTAGGGATAGCAGGGGACACTGAAGCTTTCTTT. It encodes CASSLGIAGDTEAFF.